This entry lists 20 T cell receptor beta chains sequenced from one sample in a study of blood T cell repertoires in COVID-19. Measured with immunoSEQ multiplex PCR; TCRdb has only the in-frame clones, and not every one. The sample holds about 180,000 clones, approximately 80% seen once. Sequenced sample: PBMCs or T cells enriched from blood (not recorded which). All receptors come from a man aged 60-69 years who had been exposed to COVID-19.

This clone was seen once. J is TRBJ2-7 and V is TRBV19; D may be TRBD1 (5 bases). There are 16 residues in the CDR3. CDR1 is LNHDA, CDR2 SQIVND, per germline (reference sequence). The V gene lost 3 bases and the J gene lost 1 base, with 16 bases spanning the gap. CDR3: CASSIQAGYMSYEQYF. As DNA, the CDR3 is TGTGCCAGTAGTATCCAGGCAGGGTATATGTCCTACGAGCAGTACTTC.

The chain carries TRBV19 and TRBJ1-5; 11 bases map to TRBD1. CDR3 length: 16 residues. V shed 4 bases and J 5 bases; nucleotides not matched to a gene: 7. CDR1 is LNHDA and CDR2 is SQIVND in the germline V gene (reference sequence). The chain's CDR3 is CASSTYRTGGHQPQHF. The CDR3 DNA is TGTGCCAGTAGTACCTACCGGACAGGGGGCCATCAGCCCCAGCATTTT.

The J gene is TRBJ2-5, the V gene TRBV5-1; 10 bases match TRBD2. The CDR3 totals 18 residues. V gave up 1 base and J gave up 5 bases; unmatched junction bases: 14. Per germline, CDR1 SGHRS and CDR2 YFSETQ. CDR3 in amino acids: CASSLRVTSGNVRETQYF. CDR3 nucleotide sequence: TGCGCCAGCAGCTTGCGGGTTACTAGCGGGAACGTTCGGGAGACCCAGTACTTC.

This clone was seen once. The CDR3 reads CASSPWGSGDNEQFF. Here the CDR3 DNA reads TGTGCCAGCTCTCCCTGGGGTAGCGGGGACAATGAGCAGTTCTTC. This sequence joins TRBV18 and TRBJ2-1, with TRBD2 identical over 8 bases. CDR1 and CDR2 (germline): KGHSH, LQKENI. The CDR3 covers 15 residues. After removal of 6 bases from V and 5 bases from J, the junction contained 9 bases not matched to a gene.

This clone appeared once. The chain joins TRBV5-8 to TRBJ2-7; a possible D gene is TRBD2 (6 bases). V lost 3 bases, J lost 11 bases, and 21 bases lay in between. CDR3 length: 14 residues. CDR1 and CDR2 from the germline V gene are SGHTS and YDEGEE. CDR3 amino acids: CASSSGRWRGNEYF. The DNA of the CDR3 is TGTGCCAGCAGCTCCGGAAGATGGAGGGGAAACGAGTACTTC.

The rearrangement joins TRBV20-1 to TRBJ2-3; a possible D gene is TRBD2 (5 bases). Between the trimmed V and J ends, which lost 6 bases and 5 bases, there was a span of 9 bases. The CDR3 sequence is 11 residues long. Germline V gene data show CDR1 as DFQATT and CDR2 as SNEGSKA (reference sequence). CDR3 protein: CSAGAEDTQYF. CDR3 coding DNA: TGCAGTGCGGGAGCTGAAGATACGCAGTATTTT.

This clone was counted only a few times. The chain combines TRBV25-1 with TRBJ1-4; D not resolved. Trimming pared 6 bases from V and 0 bases from J, leaving 14 bases between. This CDR3 comprises 16 residues. CDR1 and CDR2 (germline): MGHDK, SYGVNS. The CDR3 spells CASSEGLRATNEKLFF. Here the CDR3 DNA reads TGTGCCAGCAGCGAAGGCTTGCGGGCAACTAATGAAAAACTGTTTTTT. Complete variable domain (other parts from reference TRBV25-1 and TRBJ1-4): EADIYQTPRYLVIGTGKKITLECSQTMGHDKMYWYQQDPGMELHLIHYSYGVNSTEKGDLSSESTVSRIRTEHFPLTLESARPSHTSQYLCASSEGLRATNEKLFFGSGTQLSVL.

The chain combines TRBV7-2 with TRBJ2-5, with D possibly TRBD2 on 6 matching bases. Germline CDR1 is SGHTA and CDR2 is FQGNSA. With 1 base removed from V and 3 bases from J, the gap between germline ends came to 15 bases. The CDR3 spans 16 residues. In DNA form, the CDR3 reads TGTGCCAGCAGCTTAGATGGGGGGAACTGGGAAGAGACCCAGTACTTC. As protein: CASSLDGGNWEETQYF. The entire variable domain, with the rest obtained from reference TRBV7-2 and TRBJ2-5, is as follows: GAGVSQSPSNKVTEKGKDVELRCDPISGHTALYWYRQSLGQGLEFLIYFQGNSAPDKSGLPSDRFSAERTGGSVSTLTIQRTQQEDSAVYLCASSLDGGNWEETQYFGPGTRLLVL.

The rearrangement links TRBV30 to TRBJ1-2; unclear D gene. Germline V gives CDR1 GTSNPN, CDR2 SVGIG (reference sequence). Trimming removed 2 bases from V and 8 bases from J, with 12 bases in between. This CDR3 has 12 residues. CDR3 residues: CAWSSGYEGYTF. DNA of the CDR3: TGTGCCTGGAGTTCGGGGTATGAGGGCTACACCTTC.

V usage is TRBV6-2 or TRBV6-3 and J usage is TRBJ2-5; 9 bases are shared with TRBD2. This CDR3 has 17 residues. With 2 bases clipped from V and 4 bases from J, the junction kept 11 bases outside the gene matches. Looked up from germline, CDR1 is MNHEY and CDR2 is SVGEGT. Here the CDR3 reads CASSYDAGGPPLETQYF. In DNA, the CDR3 is TGTGCCAGCAGTTACGATGCGGGAGGGCCCCCGTTAGAGACCCAGTACTTC.

The rearrangement joins TRBV10-3 to TRBJ1-2; TRBD1 matches 7 bases. The junction had 3 bases not matched to a gene; V was cut back by 7 bases and J by 4 bases. This CDR3 contains 12 residues. CDR1 and CDR2 from the germline V gene are ENHRY and SYGVKD. This chain's CDR3 is CAIKSGGYGYTF. The DNA for the CDR3 is TGTGCCATCAAATCAGGGGGCTATGGCTACACCTTC.

The V gene is TRBV5-1, the J gene TRBJ1-2; TRBD1 matches 10 bases. This CDR3 is built from 16 residues. Germline assignment: CDR1 SGHRS and CDR2 YFSETQ. With V trimmed by 0 bases and J by 6 bases, 8 bases remained unmatched. In nucleotides, the CDR3 is TGCGCCAGCAGCTTGGAGGGACAGGGGCTTCTAGATGGCTACACCTTC. Its translation is CASSLEGQGLLDGYTF.

The V gene is TRBV10-3, the J gene TRBJ2-5; tentatively, D is TRBD2 (5 bases). CDR1 is ENHRY and CDR2 is SYGVKD in the germline V gene. The CDR3 totals 17 residues. V lost 4 bases, J lost 5 bases, and 23 bases lay in between. The CDR3 loop reads CAISGGGAAIGLETQYF. The CDR3 DNA follows: TGTGCCATCAGTGGTGGTGGAGCGGCAATAGGTTTGGAGACCCAGTACTTC.

This clone was picked up one time. This chain uses TRBV6-1 with TRBJ1-5; possible D gene TRBD1, 5 bases. Germline V gene sequence: CDR1 MNHNS, CDR2 SASEGT. CDR3 length: 13 residues. The V end was cut by 2 bases, the J end by 7 bases, with 9 bases between. CDR3 nucleotide sequence: TGTGCCAGCAGTGAACAGGGTCAACAGCCCCAGCATTTT. It specifies CASSEQGQQPQHF.

V and J are TRBV25-1 and TRBJ2-2; 7 bases agree with TRBD2. CDR3 size: 15 residues. Germline V gives CDR1 MGHDK, CDR2 SYGVNS. V lost 0 bases and J lost 7; bases outside the gene matches: 5. The CDR3 DNA is TGTGCCAGCAGTGAATATACGGGAGGTGTCGGGGAGCTGTTTTTT. Residues: CASSEYTGGVGELFF. Filled out from reference TRBV25-1 and TRBJ2-2, the complete variable domain reads EADIYQTPRYLVIGTGKKITLECSQTMGHDKMYWYQQDPGMELHLIHYSYGVNSTEKGDLSSESTVSRIRTEHFPLTLESARPSHTSQYLCASSEYTGGVGELFFGEGSRLTVL.

This clone was recorded once. The chain has TRBV11-2 and TRBJ2-1; 7 bases fit TRBD2. V was clipped by 2 bases and J by 5 bases; unmatched bases: 6. Germline V gives CDR1 SGHAT, CDR2 FQNNGV. The CDR3 length is 15 residues. CDR3 amino acids: CASSLSGIPNNEQFF. The CDR3 DNA is TGTGCCAGCAGCTTAAGCGGGATTCCCAACAATGAGCAGTTCTTC.

The chain combines TRBV5-1 with TRBJ2-1; 8 nucleotides match TRBD1. Germline V CDR1 and CDR2: SGHRS, YFSETQ. The trim removed 4 bases at V and 10 bases at J, leaving 7 bases unmatched. The CDR3 length is 13 residues. The CDR3 DNA sequence: TGCGCCAGCAGCATCGGACAGGGATCCGAGCAGTTCTTC. It codes for CASSIGQGSEQFF.

The chain has TRBV7-9 and TRBJ1-5, with D possibly TRBD1 on 5 matching bases. The length of the CDR3 is 14 residues. The germline gives CDR1 SEHNR, CDR2 FQNEAQ (reference sequence). Trimming stripped 5 bases from V and 0 bases from J, with 8 bases between. The CDR3 loop reads CASSVDSSNQPQHF. The DNA for the CDR3 is TGTGCCAGCAGCGTCGACAGTAGCAATCAGCCCCAGCATTTT.

This clone was seen a single time. The chain combines TRBV7-8 with TRBJ2-5, with 9 bases identical to TRBD2. Germline lookup yields CDR1 SGHVS and CDR2 FQNEAQ. The CDR3 length is 14 residues. V lost 4 bases and J lost 5; bases outside the gene matches: 5. CDR3 protein: CASSWREGIETQYF. CDR3 nucleotide sequence: TGTGCCAGCAGCTGGCGGGAGGGGATTGAGACCCAGTACTTC.

The chain uses TRBV7-9 and TRBJ1-6; D is perhaps TRBD1 (5 bases). The CDR3 spans 16 residues. Germline V gives CDR1 SEHNR, CDR2 FQNEAQ (reference sequence). V was trimmed by 5 bases and J by 9 bases, leaving 20 bases between them. In DNA, the CDR3 is TGTGCCAGCAGCCCCCCGCAGGGAGGGCAGGGTTCACCCCTCCACTTT. Its protein product is CASSPPQGGQGSPLHF.